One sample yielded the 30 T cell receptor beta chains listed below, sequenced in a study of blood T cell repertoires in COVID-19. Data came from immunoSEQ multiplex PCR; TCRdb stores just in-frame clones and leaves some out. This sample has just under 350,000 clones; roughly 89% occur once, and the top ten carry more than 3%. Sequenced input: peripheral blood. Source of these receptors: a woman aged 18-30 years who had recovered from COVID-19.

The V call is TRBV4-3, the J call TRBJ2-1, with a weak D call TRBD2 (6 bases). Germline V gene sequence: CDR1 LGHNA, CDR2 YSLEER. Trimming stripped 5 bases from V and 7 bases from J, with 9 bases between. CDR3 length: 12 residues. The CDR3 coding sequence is TGCGCCAGCAGCAGACTAGGAAATGAGCAGTTCTTC. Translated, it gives CASSRLGNEQFF.

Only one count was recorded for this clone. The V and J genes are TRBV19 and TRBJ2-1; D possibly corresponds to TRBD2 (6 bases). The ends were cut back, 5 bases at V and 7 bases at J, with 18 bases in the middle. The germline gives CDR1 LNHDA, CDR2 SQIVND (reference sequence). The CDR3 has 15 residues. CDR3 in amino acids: CASSPNGVRGNEQFF. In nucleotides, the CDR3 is TGTGCCAGTAGTCCAAATGGGGTGCGGGGAAATGAGCAGTTCTTC.

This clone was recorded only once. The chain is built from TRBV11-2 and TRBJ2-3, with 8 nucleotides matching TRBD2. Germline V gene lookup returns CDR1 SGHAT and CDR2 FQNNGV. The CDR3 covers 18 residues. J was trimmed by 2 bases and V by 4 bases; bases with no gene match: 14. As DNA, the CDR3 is TGTGCCAGCAGCTCCAGCCCTACTAGCGGCATCTCCACAGATACGCAGTATTTT. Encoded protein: CASSSSPTSGISTDTQYF.

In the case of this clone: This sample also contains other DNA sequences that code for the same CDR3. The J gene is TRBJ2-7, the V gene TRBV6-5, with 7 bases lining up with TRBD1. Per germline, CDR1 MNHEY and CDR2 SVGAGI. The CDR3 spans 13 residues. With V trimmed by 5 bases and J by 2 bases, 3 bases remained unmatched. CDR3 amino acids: CASSRGQAYEQYV. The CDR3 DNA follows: TGTGCCAGCAGTAGAGGACAGGCCTACGAGCAGTACGTC.

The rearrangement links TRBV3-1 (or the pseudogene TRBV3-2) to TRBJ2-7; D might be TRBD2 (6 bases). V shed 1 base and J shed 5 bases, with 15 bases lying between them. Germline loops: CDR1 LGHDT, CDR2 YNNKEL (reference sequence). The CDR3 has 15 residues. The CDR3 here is CASSQVPGGNNEQYV. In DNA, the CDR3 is TGTGCCAGCAGCCAAGTCCCTGGGGGGAATAACGAGCAGTACGTC.

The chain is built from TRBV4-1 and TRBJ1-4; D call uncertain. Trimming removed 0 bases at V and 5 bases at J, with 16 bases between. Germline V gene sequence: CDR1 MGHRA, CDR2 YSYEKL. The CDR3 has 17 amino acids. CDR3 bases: TGCGCCAGCAGCCAAGAAAAGTTGGGAGGGCACAATGAAAAACTGTTTTTT. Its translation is CASSQEKLGGHNEKLFF.

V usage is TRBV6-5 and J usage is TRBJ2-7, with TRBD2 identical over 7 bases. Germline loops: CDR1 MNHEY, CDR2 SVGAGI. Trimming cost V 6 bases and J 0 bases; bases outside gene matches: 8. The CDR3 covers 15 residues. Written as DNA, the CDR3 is TGTGCCAGCAGCCCGACTAGCCCGAGCTCCTACGAGCAGTACGTC. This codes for CASSPTSPSSYEQYV.

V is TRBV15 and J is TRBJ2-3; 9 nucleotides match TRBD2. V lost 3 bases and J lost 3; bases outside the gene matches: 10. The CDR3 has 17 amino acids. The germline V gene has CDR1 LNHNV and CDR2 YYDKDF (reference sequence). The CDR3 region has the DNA TGTGCCACCAGCAGGGTACGCGGGAGGGCCGGAACAGATACGCAGTATTTT. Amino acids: CATSRVRGRAGTDTQYF.

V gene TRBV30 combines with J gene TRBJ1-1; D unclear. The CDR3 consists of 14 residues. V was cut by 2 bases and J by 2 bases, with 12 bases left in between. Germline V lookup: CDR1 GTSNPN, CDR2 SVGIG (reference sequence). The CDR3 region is CAWSRRRLNTEAFF. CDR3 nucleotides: TGTGCCTGGAGTAGGAGAAGGCTCAACACTGAAGCTTTCTTT.

The CDR3: CATSDLGQGASTDTQYF. The CDR3 nucleotides read TGTGCCACCAGTGATTTGGGGCAGGGGGCAAGCACAGATACGCAGTATTTT. The chain couples TRBV24-1 to TRBJ2-3; 8 bases match TRBD1. This CDR3 comprises 17 residues. J lost 0 bases, V lost 0 bases, and 4 bases had no gene match. CDR1 is KGHDR, CDR2 SFDVKD, per germline.

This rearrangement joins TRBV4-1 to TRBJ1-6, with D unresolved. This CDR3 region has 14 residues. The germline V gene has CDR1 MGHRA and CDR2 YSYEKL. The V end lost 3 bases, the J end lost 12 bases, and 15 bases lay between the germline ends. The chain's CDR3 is CASSHGEELGPLHF. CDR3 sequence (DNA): TGCGCCAGCAGCCATGGGGAGGAGCTGGGACCCCTCCACTTT.

In DNA, the CDR3 is TGTGCCAGTAGTATAGTTTTCGGGGGGTTAAAGACCCAGTACTTC. Its translation is CASSIVFGGLKTQYF. This chain joins TRBV19 and TRBJ2-5, with 7 bases that match TRBD2. The CDR3 is made up of 15 amino acids. Germline CDR1 and CDR2: LNHDA and SQIVND (reference sequence). V trimming: 1 base; J trimming: 6 bases; junction bases outside the gene matches: 8.

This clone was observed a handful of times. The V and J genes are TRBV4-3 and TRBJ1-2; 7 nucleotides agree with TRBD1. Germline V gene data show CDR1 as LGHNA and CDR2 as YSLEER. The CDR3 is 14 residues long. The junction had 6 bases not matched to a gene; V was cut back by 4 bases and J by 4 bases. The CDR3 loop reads CASSLQGIGYGYTF. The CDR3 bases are TGCGCCAGCAGCCTACAGGGGATCGGCTATGGCTACACCTTC.

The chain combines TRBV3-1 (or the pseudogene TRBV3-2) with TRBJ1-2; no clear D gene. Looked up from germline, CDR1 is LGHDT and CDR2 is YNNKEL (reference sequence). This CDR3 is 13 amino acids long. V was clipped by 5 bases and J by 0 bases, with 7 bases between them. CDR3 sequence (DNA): TGTGCCAGCAGCTTCCCAGCTAACTATGGCTACACCTTC. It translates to CASSFPANYGYTF.

This chain's CDR3 is CASSYSEIAGAREQYV. CDR3 sequence (DNA): TGTGCCAGCAGTTACTCGGAAATAGCGGGAGCTCGCGAGCAGTACGTC. The J gene is TRBJ2-7, the V gene TRBV6-2 or TRBV6-3, with 9 bases aligning to TRBD2. The CDR3 totals 16 residues. After removal of 0 bases from V and 6 bases from J, the junction contained 9 bases not matched to a gene. Germline V gene sequence: CDR1 MNHEY, CDR2 SVGEGT.

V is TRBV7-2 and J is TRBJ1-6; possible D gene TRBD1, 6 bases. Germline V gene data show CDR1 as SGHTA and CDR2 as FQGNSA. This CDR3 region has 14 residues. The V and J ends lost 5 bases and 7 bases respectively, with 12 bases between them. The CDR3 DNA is TGTGCCAGCAGCGCCGGGACATACAATTCACCCCTCCACTTT. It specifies CASSAGTYNSPLHF.

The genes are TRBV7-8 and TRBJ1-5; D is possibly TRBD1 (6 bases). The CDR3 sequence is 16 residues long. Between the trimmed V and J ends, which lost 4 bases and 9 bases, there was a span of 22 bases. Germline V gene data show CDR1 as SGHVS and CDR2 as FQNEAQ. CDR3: CASSSVDFSGGRPQHF. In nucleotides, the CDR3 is TGTGCCAGCAGCTCCGTCGATTTCTCCGGGGGGCGGCCCCAGCATTTT.

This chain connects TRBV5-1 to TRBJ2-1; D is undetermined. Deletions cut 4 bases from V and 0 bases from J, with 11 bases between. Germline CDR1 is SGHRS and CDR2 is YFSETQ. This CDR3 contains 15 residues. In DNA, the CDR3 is TGCGCCAGCAGCCTCATGGAGAGCTCCTACAATGAGCAGTTCTTC. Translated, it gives CASSLMESSYNEQFF.

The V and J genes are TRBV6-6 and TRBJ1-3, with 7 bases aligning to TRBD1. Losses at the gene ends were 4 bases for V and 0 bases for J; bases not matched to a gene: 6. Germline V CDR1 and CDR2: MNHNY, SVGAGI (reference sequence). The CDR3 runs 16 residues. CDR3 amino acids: CASSSRWDSSGNTIYF. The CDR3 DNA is TGTGCCAGCAGTTCGCGATGGGACAGCTCTGGAAACACCATATATTTT.

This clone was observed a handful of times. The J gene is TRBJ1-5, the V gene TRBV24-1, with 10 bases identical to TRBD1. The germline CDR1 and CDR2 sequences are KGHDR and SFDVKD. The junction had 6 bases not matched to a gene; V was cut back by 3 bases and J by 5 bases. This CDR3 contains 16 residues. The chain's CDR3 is CATSDRQGAAHQPQHF. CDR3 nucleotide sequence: TGTGCCACCAGTGATCGACAGGGGGCTGCGCATCAGCCCCAGCATTTT.

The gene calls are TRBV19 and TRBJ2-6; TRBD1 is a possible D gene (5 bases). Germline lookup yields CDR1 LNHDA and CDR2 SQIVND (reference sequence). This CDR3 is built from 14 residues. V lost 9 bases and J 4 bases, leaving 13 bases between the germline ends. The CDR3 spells CASRTGGGANVLTF. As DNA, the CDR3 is TGTGCCAGCCGCACAGGTGGAGGGGCCAACGTCCTGACTTTC.

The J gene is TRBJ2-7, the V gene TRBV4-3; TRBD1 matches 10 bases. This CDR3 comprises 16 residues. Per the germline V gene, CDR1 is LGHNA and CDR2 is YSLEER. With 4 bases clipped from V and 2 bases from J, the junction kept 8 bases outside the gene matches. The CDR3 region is CASSRDRDRGPYEQYV. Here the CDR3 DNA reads TGCGCCAGCAGCCGGGACCGGGACAGGGGACCCTACGAGCAGTACGTC.

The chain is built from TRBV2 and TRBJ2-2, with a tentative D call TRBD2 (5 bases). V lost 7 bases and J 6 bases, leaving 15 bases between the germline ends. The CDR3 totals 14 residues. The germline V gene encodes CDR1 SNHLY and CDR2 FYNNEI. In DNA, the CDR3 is TGTGCCAGCATCGGAGGCCCCGTCGCCGGGGAGCTGTTTTTT. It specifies CASIGGPVAGELFF.

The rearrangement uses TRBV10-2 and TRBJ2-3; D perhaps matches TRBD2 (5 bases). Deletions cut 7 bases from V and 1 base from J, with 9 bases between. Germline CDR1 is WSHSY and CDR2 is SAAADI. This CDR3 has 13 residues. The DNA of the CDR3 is TGCGCCAGCATGCTAGCCGGCACAGATACGCAGTATTTT. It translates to CASMLAGTDTQYF.

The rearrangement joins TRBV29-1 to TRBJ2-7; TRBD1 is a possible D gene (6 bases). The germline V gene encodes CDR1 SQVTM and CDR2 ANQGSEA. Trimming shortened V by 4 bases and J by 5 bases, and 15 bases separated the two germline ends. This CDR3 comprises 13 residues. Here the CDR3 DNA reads TGCAGCGTTGGCAGGGGAAGGGGCCACGAGCAGTACGTC. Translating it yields CSVGRGRGHEQYV.

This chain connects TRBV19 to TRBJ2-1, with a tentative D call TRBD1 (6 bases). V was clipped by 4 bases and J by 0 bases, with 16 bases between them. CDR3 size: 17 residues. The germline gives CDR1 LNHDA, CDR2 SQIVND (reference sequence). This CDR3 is CASSTAVGGYSYNEQFF. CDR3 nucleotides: TGTGCCAGTAGTACGGCGGTTGGGGGCTACTCCTACAATGAGCAGTTCTTC.

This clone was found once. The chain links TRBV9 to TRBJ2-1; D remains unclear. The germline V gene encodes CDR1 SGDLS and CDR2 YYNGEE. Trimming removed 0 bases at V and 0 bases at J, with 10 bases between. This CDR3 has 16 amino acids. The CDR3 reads CASSVVAKSSYNEQFF. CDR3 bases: TGTGCCAGCAGCGTAGTTGCGAAGAGCTCCTACAATGAGCAGTTCTTC.

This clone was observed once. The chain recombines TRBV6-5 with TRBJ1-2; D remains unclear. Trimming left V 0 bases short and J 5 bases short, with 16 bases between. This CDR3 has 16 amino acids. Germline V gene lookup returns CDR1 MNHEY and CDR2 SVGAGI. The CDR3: CASSYSRLGVRYGYTF. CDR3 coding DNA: TGTGCCAGCAGTTACTCGAGACTCGGGGTTCGGTATGGCTACACCTTC.

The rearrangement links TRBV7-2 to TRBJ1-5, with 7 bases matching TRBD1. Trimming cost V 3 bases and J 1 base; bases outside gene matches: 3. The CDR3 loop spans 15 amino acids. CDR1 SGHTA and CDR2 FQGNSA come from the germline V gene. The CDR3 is CASSFGQASNQPQHF. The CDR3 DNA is TGTGCCAGCAGCTTTGGACAGGCGAGCAATCAGCCCCAGCATTTT. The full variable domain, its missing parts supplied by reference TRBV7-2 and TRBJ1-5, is GAGVSQSPSNKVTEKGKDVELRCDPISGHTALYWYRQSLGQGLEFLIYFQGNSAPDKSGLPSDRFSAERTGGSVSTLTIQRTQQEDSAVYLCASSFGQASNQPQHFGDGTRLSIL.

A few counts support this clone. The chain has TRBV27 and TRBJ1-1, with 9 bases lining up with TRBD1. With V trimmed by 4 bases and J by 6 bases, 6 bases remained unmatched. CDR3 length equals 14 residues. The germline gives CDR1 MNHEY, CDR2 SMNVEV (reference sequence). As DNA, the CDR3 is TGTGCCAGCAGTTGGACACAGGGGGCAGCTGAAGCTTTCTTT. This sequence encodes CASSWTQGAAEAFF.